This TCR beta chain was sequenced during a study of cytomegalovirus exposure and HLA in healthy donors. Overall study: Unique TCRs numbering approximately 80 million, obtained from HLA-typed donors, made up an early data release. General observations from the study: TCR beta V segments were, for the most part, productive about 87% or about 30% of the time in an earlier analysis. Later analysis identified a missense DCLRE1C variant that was linked to TCR beta V- and J-gene trimming. Rare TCR sequences predominated, though certain public TCRs were found in many donors.

V was clipped by 3 bases and J by 0 bases, with 8 bases between them. The germline V gene has CDR1 SNHLY and CDR2 FYNNEI. The CDR3 runs to 14 residues. Worth noting for this clone: The antigen remains undetermined.

The PCR contained 60 Vbeta and 13 Jbeta primers. TCRdb's copy holds only in-frame clones and misses some; the assay was immunoSEQ multiplex PCR. This repertoire includes around 80,000 clones. The specimen sequenced was PBMCs. The source of this sequence is a man between 40 and 49 years old in good health and CMV-seronegative. This chain joins TRBV2 and TRBJ1-1; D gene ambiguous. CDR3 protein: CASSDRRMNTEAFF. The CDR3 bases are TGTGCCAGCAGTGACCGGAGGATGAACACTGAAGCTTTCTTT. The variable domain in full, completed from reference TRBV2 and TRBJ1-1, reads EPEVTQTPSHQVTQMGQEVILRCVPISNHLYFYWYRQILGQKVEFLVSFYNNEISEKSEIFDDQFSVERPDGSNFTLKIRSTKLEDSAMYFCASSDRRMNTEAFFGQGTRLTVV.